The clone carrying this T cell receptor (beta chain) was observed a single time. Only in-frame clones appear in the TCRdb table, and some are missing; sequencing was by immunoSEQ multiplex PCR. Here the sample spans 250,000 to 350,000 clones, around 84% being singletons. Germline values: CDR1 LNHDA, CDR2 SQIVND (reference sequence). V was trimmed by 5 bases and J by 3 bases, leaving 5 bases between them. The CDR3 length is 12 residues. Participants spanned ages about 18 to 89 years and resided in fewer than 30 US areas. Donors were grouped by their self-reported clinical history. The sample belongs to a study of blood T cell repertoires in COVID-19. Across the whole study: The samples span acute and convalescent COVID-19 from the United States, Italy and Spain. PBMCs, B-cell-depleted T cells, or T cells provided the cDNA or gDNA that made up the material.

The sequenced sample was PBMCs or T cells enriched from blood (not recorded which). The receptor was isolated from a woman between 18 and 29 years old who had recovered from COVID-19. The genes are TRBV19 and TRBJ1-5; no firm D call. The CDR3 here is CASSGLNQPQHF. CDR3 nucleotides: TGTGCCAGTAGTGGCCTCAATCAGCCCCAGCATTTT.